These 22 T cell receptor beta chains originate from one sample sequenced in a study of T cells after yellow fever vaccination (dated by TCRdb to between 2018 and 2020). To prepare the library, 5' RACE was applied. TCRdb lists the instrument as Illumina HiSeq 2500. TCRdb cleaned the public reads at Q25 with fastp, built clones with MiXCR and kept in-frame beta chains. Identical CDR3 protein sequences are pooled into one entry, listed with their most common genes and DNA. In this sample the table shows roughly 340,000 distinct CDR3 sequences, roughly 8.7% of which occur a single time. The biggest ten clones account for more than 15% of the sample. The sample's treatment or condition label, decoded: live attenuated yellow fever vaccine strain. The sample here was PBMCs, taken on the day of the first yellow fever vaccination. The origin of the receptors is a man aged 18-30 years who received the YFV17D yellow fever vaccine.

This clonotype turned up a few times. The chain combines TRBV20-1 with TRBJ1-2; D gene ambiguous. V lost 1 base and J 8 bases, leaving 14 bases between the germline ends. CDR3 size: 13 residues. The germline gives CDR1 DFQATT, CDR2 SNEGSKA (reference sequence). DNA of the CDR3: TGCAGTGCTAGAGTAGGCAGGCCTATGGGCTACACCTTC. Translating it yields CSARVGRPMGYTF.

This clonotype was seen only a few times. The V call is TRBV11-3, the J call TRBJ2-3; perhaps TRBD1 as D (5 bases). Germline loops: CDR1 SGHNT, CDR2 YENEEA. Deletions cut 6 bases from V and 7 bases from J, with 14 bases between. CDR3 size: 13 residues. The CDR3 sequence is CASSSFTGYTQYF. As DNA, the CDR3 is TGTGCCAGCAGTTCATTTACAGGATATACGCAGTATTTT. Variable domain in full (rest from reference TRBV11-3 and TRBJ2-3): EAGVVQSPRYKIIEKKQPVAFWCNPISGHNTLYWYLQNLGQGPELLIRYENEEAVDDSQLPKDRFSAERLKGVDSTLKIQPAELGDSAVYLCASSSFTGYTQYFGPGTRLTVL.

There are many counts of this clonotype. CDR3 loop: CASRTQGASTSSYEQYF. DNA of the CDR3: TGTGCCAGCAGGACACAGGGGGCGTCCACTTCATCCTACGAGCAGTACTTC. The J gene is TRBJ2-7, the V gene TRBV7-2; 9 positions match TRBD1. CDR3 length: 17 amino acids. J gave up 1 base and V 6 bases, and 13 bases lay outside the gene matches. Germline lookup yields CDR1 SGHTA and CDR2 FQGNSA. Full variable domain (rest looked up from reference TRBV7-2 and TRBJ2-7): GAGVSQSPSNKVTEKGKDVELRCDPISGHTALYWYRQSLGQGLEFLIYFQGNSAPDKSGLPSDRFSAERTGGSVSTLTIQRTQQEDSAVYLCASRTQGASTSSYEQYFGPGTRLTVT.

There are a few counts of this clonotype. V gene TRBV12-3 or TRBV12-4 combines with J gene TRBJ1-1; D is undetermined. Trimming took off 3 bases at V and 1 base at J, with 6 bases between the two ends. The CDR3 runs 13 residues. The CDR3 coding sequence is TGTGCCAGCAGTTTGAGACCGAACACTGAAGCTTTCTTT. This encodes CASSLRPNTEAFF.

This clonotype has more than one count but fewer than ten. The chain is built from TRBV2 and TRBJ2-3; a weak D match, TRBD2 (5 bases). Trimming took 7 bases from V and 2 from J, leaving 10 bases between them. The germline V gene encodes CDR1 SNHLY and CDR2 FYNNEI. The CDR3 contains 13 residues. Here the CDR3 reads CASNGVFTDTQYF. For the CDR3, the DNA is TGTGCCAGCAACGGGGTTTTCACAGATACGCAGTATTTT.

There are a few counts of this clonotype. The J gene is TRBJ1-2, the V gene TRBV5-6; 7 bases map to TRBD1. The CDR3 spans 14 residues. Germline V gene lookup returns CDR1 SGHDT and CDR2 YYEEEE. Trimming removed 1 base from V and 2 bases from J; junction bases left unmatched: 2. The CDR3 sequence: CASSLPDRNYGYTF. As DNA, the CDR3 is TGTGCCAGCAGCTTGCCGGACAGGAACTATGGCTACACCTTC.

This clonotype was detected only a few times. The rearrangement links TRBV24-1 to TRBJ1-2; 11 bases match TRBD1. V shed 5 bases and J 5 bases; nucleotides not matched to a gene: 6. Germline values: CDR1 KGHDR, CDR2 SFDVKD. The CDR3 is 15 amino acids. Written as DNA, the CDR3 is TGTGCCACCAGTGGCCGGGACAGGGGGAGGTATGGCTACACCTTC. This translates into CATSGRDRGRYGYTF.

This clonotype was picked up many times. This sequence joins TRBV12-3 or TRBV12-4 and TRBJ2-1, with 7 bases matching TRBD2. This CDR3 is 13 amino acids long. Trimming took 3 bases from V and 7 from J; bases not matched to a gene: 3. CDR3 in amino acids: CASSFGRKNEQFF. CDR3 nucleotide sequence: TGTGCCAGCAGTTTCGGGAGGAAGAATGAGCAGTTCTTC.

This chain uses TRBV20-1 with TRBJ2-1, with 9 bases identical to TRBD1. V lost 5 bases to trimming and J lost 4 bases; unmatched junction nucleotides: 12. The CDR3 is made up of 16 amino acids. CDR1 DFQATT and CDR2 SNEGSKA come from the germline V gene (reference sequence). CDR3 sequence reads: CSAARGWDREYNEQFF. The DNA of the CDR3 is TGCAGTGCTGCGAGAGGGTGGGACAGGGAATACAATGAGCAGTTCTTC.

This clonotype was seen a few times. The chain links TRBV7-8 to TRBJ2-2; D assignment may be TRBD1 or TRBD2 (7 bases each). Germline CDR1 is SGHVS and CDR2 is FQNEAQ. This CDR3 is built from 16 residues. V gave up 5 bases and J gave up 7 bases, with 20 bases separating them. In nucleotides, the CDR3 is TGTGCCAGCAGCGGCAGACAGGGAGGGAGCCTCGGGGAGCTGTTTTTT. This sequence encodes CASSGRQGGSLGELFF.

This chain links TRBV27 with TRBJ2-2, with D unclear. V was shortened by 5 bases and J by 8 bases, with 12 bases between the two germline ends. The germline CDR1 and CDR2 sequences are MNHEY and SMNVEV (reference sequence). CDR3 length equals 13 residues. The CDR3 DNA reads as TGTGCCAGCAGTGATGCCCCTTGGGGGGAGCTGTTTTTT. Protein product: CASSDAPWGELFF.

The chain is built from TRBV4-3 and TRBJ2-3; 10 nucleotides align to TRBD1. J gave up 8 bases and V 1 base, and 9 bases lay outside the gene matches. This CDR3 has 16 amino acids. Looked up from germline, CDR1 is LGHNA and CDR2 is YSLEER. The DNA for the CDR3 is TGCGCCAGCAGCCAAGGTCGCGGGACAGGGGTTGGTACGCAGTATTTT. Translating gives CASSQGRGTGVGTQYF.

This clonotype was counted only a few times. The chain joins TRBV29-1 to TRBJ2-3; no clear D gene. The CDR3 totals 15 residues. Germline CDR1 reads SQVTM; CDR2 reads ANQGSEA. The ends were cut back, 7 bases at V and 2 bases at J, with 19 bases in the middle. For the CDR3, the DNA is TGCAGCGCCGTTCCCCTACAGAAAATCACAGATACGCAGTATTTT. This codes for CSAVPLQKITDTQYF.

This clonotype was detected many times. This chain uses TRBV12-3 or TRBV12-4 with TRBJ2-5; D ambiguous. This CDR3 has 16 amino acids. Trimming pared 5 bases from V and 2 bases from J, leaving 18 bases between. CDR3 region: CASSRLGYSRQETQYF. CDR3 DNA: TGTGCCAGCAGTCGCCTAGGATACTCAAGACAAGAGACCCAGTACTTC.

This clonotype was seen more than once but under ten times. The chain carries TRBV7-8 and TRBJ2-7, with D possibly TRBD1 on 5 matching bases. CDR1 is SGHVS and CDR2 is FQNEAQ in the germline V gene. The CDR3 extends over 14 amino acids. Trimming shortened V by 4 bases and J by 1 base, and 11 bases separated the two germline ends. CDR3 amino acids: CASSYDRFSYEQYF. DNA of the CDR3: TGTGCCAGCAGCTACGACAGATTTTCCTACGAGCAGTACTTC. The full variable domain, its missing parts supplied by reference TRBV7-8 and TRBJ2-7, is GAGVSQSPRYKVAKRGQDVALRCDPISGHVSLFWYQQALGQGPEFLTYFQNEAQLDKSGLPSDRFFAERPEGSVSTLKIQRTQQEDSAVYLCASSYDRFSYEQYFGPGTRLTVT.

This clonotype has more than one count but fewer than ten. CDR3 nucleotide sequence: TGCAGTGCTAGACGACGGGGAGGGAACACTGAAGCTTTCTTT. Protein: CSARRRGGNTEAFF. V is TRBV20-1 and J is TRBJ1-1; D gene unclear. V lost 2 bases, J lost 1 base, and 11 bases lay in between. CDR1 and CDR2 (germline): DFQATT, SNEGSKA (reference sequence). CDR3 size: 14 residues.

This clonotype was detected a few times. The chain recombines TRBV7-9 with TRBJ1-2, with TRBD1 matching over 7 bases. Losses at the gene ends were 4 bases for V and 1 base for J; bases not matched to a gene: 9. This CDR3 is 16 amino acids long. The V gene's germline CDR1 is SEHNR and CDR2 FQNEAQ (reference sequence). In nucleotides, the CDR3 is TGTGCCAGCAGCTCCGGGACAGCGCCGCTTAACTATGGCTACACCTTC. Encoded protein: CASSSGTAPLNYGYTF.

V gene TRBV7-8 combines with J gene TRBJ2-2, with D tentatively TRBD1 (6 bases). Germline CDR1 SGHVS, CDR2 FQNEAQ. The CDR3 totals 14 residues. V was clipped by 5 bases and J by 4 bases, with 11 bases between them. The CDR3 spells CASSPDSGTGELFF. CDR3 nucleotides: TGTGCCAGCAGCCCGGACAGTGGCACCGGGGAGCTGTTTTTT.

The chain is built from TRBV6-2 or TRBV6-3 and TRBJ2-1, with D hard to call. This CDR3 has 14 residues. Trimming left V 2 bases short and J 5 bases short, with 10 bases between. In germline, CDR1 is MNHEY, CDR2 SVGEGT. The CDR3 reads CASSYVYGHNEQFF. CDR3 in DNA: TGTGCCAGCAGTTACGTGTACGGGCACAATGAGCAGTTCTTC.

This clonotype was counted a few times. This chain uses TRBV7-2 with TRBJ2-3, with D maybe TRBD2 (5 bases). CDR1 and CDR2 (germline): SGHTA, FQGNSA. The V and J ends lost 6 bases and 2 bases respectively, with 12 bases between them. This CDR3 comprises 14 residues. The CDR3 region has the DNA TGTGCCAGCAGACGAGGACTGACCACAGATACGCAGTATTTT. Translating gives CASRRGLTTDTQYF.

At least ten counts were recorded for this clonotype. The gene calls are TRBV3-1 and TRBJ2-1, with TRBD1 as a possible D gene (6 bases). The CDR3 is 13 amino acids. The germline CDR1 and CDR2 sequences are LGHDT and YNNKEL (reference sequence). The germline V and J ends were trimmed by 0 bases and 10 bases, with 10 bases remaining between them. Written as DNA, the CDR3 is TGTGCCAGCAGCCAAGAAGGGGGTCGGGAGCAGTTCTTC. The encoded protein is CASSQEGGREQFF.

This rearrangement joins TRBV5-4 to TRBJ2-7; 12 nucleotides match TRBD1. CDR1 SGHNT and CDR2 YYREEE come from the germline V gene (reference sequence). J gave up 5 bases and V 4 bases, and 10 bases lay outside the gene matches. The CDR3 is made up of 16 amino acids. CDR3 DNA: TGTGCCAGCAGCGGGACAGGGGGCCCCCGGTTAGACGAGCAGTACTTC. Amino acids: CASSGTGGPRLDEQYF.